The present entry profiles one TCR beta chain with its context. The antigen it binds to is not known. Base qualities are not at hand, and no much larger clone is one base apart. This sample is drawn from a study of blood T cell repertoires in COVID-19 (dated by TCRdb to about 2020). Context from the whole study: The collaborator samples originated in the United States, Italy and Spain and spanned the acute and convalescent phases of COVID-19. The material from the prospective study consisted of cDNA or gDNA derived from T cells, B-cell-depleted T cells, or PBMCs. Deeply sampled blood TCRbeta repertoires from subjects exposed to, actively infected with, or recovered from COVID-19 were included in the dataset. The repertoires were made available in a free public database intended to serve as a resource for research on the immune response to SARS-CoV-2. Samples came from the ongoing ImmuneRACE study (first 160 participants) plus 1,254 subjects from 6 global collaborators. A de-identified subject ID, COVID-19 status, age in years and sex were almost always included in the sample metadata. Where HLA class I and class II types were available, the types were taken from metadata supplied by the sample provider, not from assay-based typing. The full study reports these points: The quantity of clinical and demographic metadata differed by source and by participant and was supplied without curation.

Participants in the prospective study were aged 18 to 89 years, lived in over 20 United States geographic areas, and enrolled through a virtual design. To assign participants to cohorts, the prospective study relied on clinical history that participants themselves reported in a screening survey and a study questionnaire. For ImmuneRACE Cohort 3, a participant was defined as recovered based on two consecutive negative NP/OP PCR tests, clearance by a healthcare professional, or resolution of symptoms. Mobile phlebotomists in the prospective study collected whole blood, serum and a nasopharyngeal or oropharyngeal swab from every participant. Over an approximately 2-month period, participants in the prospective study had the option of providing additional blood draws and questionnaires. Before DNA extraction, prospective study blood samples were shipped either frozen or at room temperature. TCRbeta CDR3 regions were amplified from genomic DNA by means of the immunoSEQ Assay, a bias-controlled multiplex PCR. Under the source paper's analysis protocol: Nucleated cell counts per sample were estimated from amplification of reference gene primers within the assay. Sequence reads were collapsed and filtered to measure the absolute abundance of every unique TCRbeta CDR3 rearrangement. Productive Simpson clonality was computed per sample as the square root of Simpson's diversity index over productive rearrangements. TCRdb holds this immuneACCESS table with in-frame rearrangements only. Some clones are missing; in checked studies, unresolved V genes explain under half, and the rest has no known cause. The DNA was the basis for D and trimming; V, J and clone size are from that table. Within this sample are fewer than 400,000 clones, with 92% of them counted one time only. The ten largest clones capture about a fifth of the sample.

Counted from cysteine to phenylalanine, this CDR3 has 14 amino acids. The entry retains the CDR3 DNA only, 42 bases that are in frame from base 1. According to the germline V gene (reference sequence), CDR1 reads MNHEY and CDR2 reads SMNVEV. V lost 8 bases and J lost 3 bases; the stretch between them is 16 bases long. The clonotype originates from a woman aged 25 to 39 who had recovered from COVID-19. The chain links TRBV27 with TRBJ1-1; no D segment can be confidently identified. Sequencing was carried out using PBMCs or T cells enriched from blood (not recorded which). The nucleotide sequence reads as follows: TGTGCCAGCTACCCACCGGGAGGAGACACTGAAGCTTTCTTT. This translates into CASYPPGGDTEAFF.